The 21 T cell receptor beta chains listed next were all sequenced from one sample in a study of T cell responses to AZD1222 COVID-19 vaccine. The method was immunoSEQ multiplex PCR; TCRdb's version includes in-frame clones alone and lacks a portion of them. The profile covers fewer than 200,000 clones, with around 89% appearing a single time and roughly a quarter taken by the ten largest. This sample comprised peripheral blood, obtained 28 days after the second AZD1222 dose. These receptors came from an adult who received the AZD1222 COVID-19 vaccine.

This clone came up once. This sequence joins TRBV3-1 (or the pseudogene TRBV3-2) and TRBJ2-1, with D uncertain. Trimming took 4 bases from V and 8 from J, leaving 18 bases between them. Germline V gene data show CDR1 as LGHDT and CDR2 as YNNKEL (reference sequence). The length of the CDR3 is 15 residues. The CDR3 coding sequence is TGTGCCAGCAGCCTCGGAACCACATCGATGTATGAGCAGTTCTTC. It is translated as CASSLGTTSMYEQFF.

CDR3 amino acids: CTSSQDLRANTEAFF. CDR3 sequence (DNA): TGCACCAGCAGCCAAGATCTTCGGGCGAACACTGAAGCTTTCTTT. The chain has TRBV1 and TRBJ1-1. TRBV1 constitutes a pseudogene. The CDR3 covers 15 residues.

CDR3 residues: CAGKKDSGNTIYF. The CDR3 DNA is TGTGCCGGGAAAAAAGACTCTGGAAACACCATATATTTT. V and J are TRBV6-6 and TRBJ1-3; no clear D. The CDR3 contains 13 residues. Germline CDR1 reads MNHNY; CDR2 reads SVGAGI (reference sequence). V lost 11 bases and J lost 0, with 11 bases in between.

The rearrangement uses TRBV28 and TRBJ1-2, with a tentative D call TRBD1 (5 bases). Per germline, CDR1 MDHEN and CDR2 SYDVKM. CDR3 length equals 14 residues. The ends were cut back, 11 bases at V and 5 bases at J, with 21 bases in the middle. For the CDR3, the DNA is TGTGCCCGGGCCCCCGGGACCCCTTCGTATGGCTACACCTTC. Protein: CARAPGTPSYGYTF.

The genes are TRBV5-8 and TRBJ1-5; D is ambiguous. The V end was cut by 2 bases, the J end by 2 bases, with 5 bases between. CDR3 length: 13 amino acids. CDR1 is SGHTS and CDR2 is YDEGEE in the germline V gene. CDR3 DNA sequence: TGTGCCAGCAGCTTCGGCCGCAATCAGCCCCAGCATTTT. The encoded protein is CASSFGRNQPQHF.

This clone has only a few counts. The rearrangement joins TRBV9 to TRBJ2-2; D is ambiguous. Trimming pared 0 bases from V and 1 base from J, leaving 7 bases between. The CDR3 length is 15 residues. In germline, CDR1 is SGDLS, CDR2 YYNGEE. In DNA form, the CDR3 reads TGTGCCAGCAGCGTAGAGAGTATGAACACCGGGGAGCTGTTTTTT. Translating it yields CASSVESMNTGELFF.

This rearrangement joins TRBV7-3 to TRBJ2-3; TRBD1 aligns across 9 bases. CDR3 size: 14 residues. CDR1 SGHTA and CDR2 FQGTGA come from the germline V gene. V trimming: 7 bases; J trimming: 0 bases; junction bases outside the gene matches: 2. CDR3 sequence: CASKTGGSTDTQYF. CDR3 in DNA: TGTGCCAGCAAGACAGGGGGAAGCACAGATACGCAGTATTTT.

The V and J genes are TRBV11-3 and TRBJ2-7, with 9 bases lining up with TRBD1. This CDR3 has 15 residues. With 3 bases clipped from V and 7 bases from J, the junction kept 10 bases outside the gene matches. Per germline, CDR1 SGHNT and CDR2 YENEEA. For the CDR3, the DNA is TGTGCCAGCAGCTTGTTGGGACAGGGTATTCAAGAGCAGTACTTC. Protein: CASSLLGQGIQEQYF.

V and J are TRBV5-6 and TRBJ2-7; D uncertain. Germline-derived CDR1 and CDR2 are SGHDT and YYEEEE. V was pared by 2 bases and J by 2 bases, with 5 bases between. The CDR3 contains 12 residues. CDR3 amino acids: CASSFRPYEQYF. CDR3 in DNA: TGTGCCAGCAGCTTTAGGCCCTACGAGCAGTACTTC. Full variable domain (missing parts from reference TRBV5-6 and TRBJ2-7): DAGVTQSPTHLIKTRGQQVTLRCSPKSGHDTVSWYQQALGQGPQFIFQYYEEEERQRGNFPDRFSGHQFPNYSSELNVNALLLGDSALYLCASSFRPYEQYFGPGTRLTVT.

The chain links TRBV7-3 to TRBJ2-3, with 8 bases identical to TRBD2. This CDR3 region has 15 residues. V shed 0 bases, J shed 2 bases, and the junction held 1 base outside the gene matches. CDR1 and CDR2 (germline): SGHTA, FQGTGA. DNA of the CDR3: TGTGCCAGCAGCTTAACGCGGGAGGCCACAGATACGCAGTATTTT. Translating gives CASSLTREATDTQYF.

This chain connects TRBV4-1 to TRBJ2-1; 8 bases match TRBD2. Trimming took 11 bases from V and 4 from J; bases not matched to a gene: 10. The CDR3 runs 14 residues. The germline gives CDR1 MGHRA, CDR2 YSYEKL. Here the CDR3 reads CAFTPAGGYNEQFF. CDR3 DNA sequence: TGCGCCTTCACCCCGGCGGGAGGATACAATGAGCAGTTCTTC.

For this clone: The sample contains more than one DNA sequence encoding this CDR3. The chain carries TRBV24-1 and TRBJ1-5; D possibly corresponds to TRBD1 (6 bases). The CDR3 sequence is 16 residues long. V was trimmed by 3 bases and J by 0 bases, leaving 11 bases between them. Germline lookup yields CDR1 KGHDR and CDR2 SFDVKD. CDR3 sequence: CATSDAGTSSNQPQHF. Written as DNA, the CDR3 is TGTGCCACCAGTGATGCCGGGACAAGTAGCAATCAGCCCCAGCATTTT.

In its sample, this clone was seen a few times. The same CDR3 also results from other DNA sequences found in this sample. This sequence joins TRBV19 and TRBJ1-2; tentative D call: TRBD1 (5 bases). The germline V gene has CDR1 LNHDA and CDR2 SQIVND (reference sequence). V was clipped by 3 bases and J by 5 bases, with 7 bases between them. The CDR3 has 12 residues. DNA of the CDR3: TGTGCCAGTAGTATCGACAGTTATGGCTACACCTTC. Amino acids: CASSIDSYGYTF.

The chain uses TRBV19 and TRBJ2-1, with a weak D call TRBD2 (6 bases). The V gene lost 1 base and the J gene lost 5 bases, with 12 bases spanning the gap. The CDR3 contains 15 residues. CDR1 is LNHDA, CDR2 SQIVND, per germline (reference sequence). The CDR3 bases are TGTGCCAGTAGTATAGGCGGGACCATCGACAATGAGCAGTTCTTC. Amino acids: CASSIGGTIDNEQFF.

The V call is TRBV7-2, the J call TRBJ2-3; weak D call: TRBD1 (6 bases). The CDR3 is 13 amino acids. Looked up from germline, CDR1 is SGHTA and CDR2 is FQGNSA. Deletions cut 10 bases from V and 4 bases from J, with 15 bases between. Here the CDR3 DNA reads TGTGCCACGGGGTACAGGGCCGCAGATACGCAGTATTTT. Translation: CATGYRAADTQYF.

This clone was seen more than once but under ten times. CDR3 sequence reads: CASSYWDGELFF. The CDR3 nucleotides are TGTGCCAGCAGCTACTGGGACGGGGAGCTGTTTTTT. This chain uses TRBV7-2 with TRBJ2-2; D is unresolved. The CDR3 has 12 amino acids. V lost 4 bases and J lost 7, with 7 bases in between. Germline V gene data show CDR1 as SGHTA and CDR2 as FQGNSA.

The chain joins TRBV28 to TRBJ2-7; 7 bases are a match to TRBD2. J gave up 2 bases and V 3 bases, and 7 bases lay outside the gene matches. The CDR3 has 15 amino acids. CDR1 and CDR2 from the germline V gene are MDHEN and SYDVKM. The CDR3 DNA sequence: TGTGCCAGCAGTTTCCCCGGACTAGTGGCCTACGAGCAGTACTTC. Its translation: CASSFPGLVAYEQYF.

The V and J genes are TRBV19 and TRBJ1-5; 7 nucleotides align to TRBD1. Germline lookup yields CDR1 LNHDA and CDR2 SQIVND (reference sequence). The V segment lost 7 bases and the J segment 3 bases; nucleotides outside the gene matches: 6. The CDR3 runs to 14 residues. The CDR3 DNA is TGTGCCAGTACCCTGGGACAGCACAATCAGCCCCAGCATTTT. It encodes CASTLGQHNQPQHF. Combining the CDR3 with reference TRBV19 and TRBJ1-5 gives the whole variable domain DGGITQSPKYLFRKEGQNVTLSCEQNLNHDAMYWYRQDPGQGLRLIYYSQIVNDFQKGDIAEGYSVSREKKESFPLTVTSAQKNPTAFYLCASTLGQHNQPQHFGDGTRLSIL.

The V gene is TRBV30, the J gene TRBJ2-7; possibly TRBD1 for D (6 bases). The germline CDR1 and CDR2 sequences are GTSNPN and SVGIG (reference sequence). The CDR3 totals 14 residues. Trimming took 5 bases from V and 0 from J, leaving 14 bases between them. The CDR3 nucleotides are TGTGCCTGGGGAACCGGACAGCCCTCCTACGAGCAGTACTTC. As protein: CAWGTGQPSYEQYF.

The CDR3 sequence: CASSHFGTSGKETQYF. The CDR3 DNA sequence: TGTGCCAGCAGCCACTTCGGGACTAGCGGGAAAGAGACCCAGTACTTC. The rearrangement uses TRBV28 and TRBJ2-5; 13 bases fit TRBD2. Germline V CDR1 and CDR2: MDHEN, SYDVKM. CDR3 length equals 16 residues. V trimming: 6 bases; J trimming: 3 bases; junction bases outside the gene matches: 7.

The chain carries TRBV12-3 or TRBV12-4 and TRBJ2-7; TRBD2 matches at 10 bases. The V and J ends lost 6 bases and 3 bases, in that order; junction bases with no gene match: 2. There are 13 residues in the CDR3. The CDR3 reads CASRLAGVYEQYF. The CDR3 nucleotides are TGTGCCAGCAGGCTAGCGGGAGTCTACGAGCAGTACTTC.